The table lists the clone carrying this T cell receptor (beta chain) with a few counts. The data stem from a study of blood T cell repertoires in COVID-19. CDR1 and CDR2 from the germline V gene are MGHDK and SYGVNS. This CDR3 is 13 amino acids long. The V and J ends lost 4 bases and 3 bases respectively, with 9 bases between them. Generated by immunoSEQ multiplex PCR, the TCRdb table keeps only in-frame clones and is missing some. The data contain some 190,000 clones, about nine tenths of them singletons. The receptor was isolated from a man younger than 30 with active or convalescent COVID-19. The sample was peripheral blood. This sequence joins TRBV25-1 and TRBJ1-1; D not certain. CDR3 in DNA: TGTGCCAGCAGTGGTACCGGGTACACTGAAGCTTTCTTT. Its protein is CASSGTGYTEAFF.